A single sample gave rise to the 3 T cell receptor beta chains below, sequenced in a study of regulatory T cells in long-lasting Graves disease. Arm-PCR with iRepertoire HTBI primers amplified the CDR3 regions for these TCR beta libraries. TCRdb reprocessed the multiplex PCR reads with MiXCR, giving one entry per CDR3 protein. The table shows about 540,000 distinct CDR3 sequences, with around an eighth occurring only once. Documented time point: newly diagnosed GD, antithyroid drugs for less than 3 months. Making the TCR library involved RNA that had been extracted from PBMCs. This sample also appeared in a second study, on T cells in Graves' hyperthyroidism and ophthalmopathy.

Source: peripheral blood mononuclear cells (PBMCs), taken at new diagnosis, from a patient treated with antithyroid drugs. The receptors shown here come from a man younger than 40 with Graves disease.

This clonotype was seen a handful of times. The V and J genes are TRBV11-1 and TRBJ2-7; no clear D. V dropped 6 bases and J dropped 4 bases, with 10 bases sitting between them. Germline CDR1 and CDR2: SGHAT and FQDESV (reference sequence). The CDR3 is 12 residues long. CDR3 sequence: CASSYFSYEQYF. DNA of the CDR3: TGTGCCAGCAGTTATTTCTCGTACGAGCAGTACTTC.

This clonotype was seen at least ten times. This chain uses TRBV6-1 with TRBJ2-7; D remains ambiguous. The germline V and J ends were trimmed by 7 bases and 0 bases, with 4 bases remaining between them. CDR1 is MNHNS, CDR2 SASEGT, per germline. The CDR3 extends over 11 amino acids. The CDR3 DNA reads TGTGCCAGCACCGACTCCTACGAGCAGTACTTC. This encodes CASTDSYEQYF.

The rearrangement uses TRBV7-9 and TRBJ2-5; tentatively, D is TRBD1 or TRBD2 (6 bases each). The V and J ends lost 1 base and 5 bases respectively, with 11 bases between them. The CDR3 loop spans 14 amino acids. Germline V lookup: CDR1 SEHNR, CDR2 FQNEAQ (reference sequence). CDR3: CASSLVEGGETQYF. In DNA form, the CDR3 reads TGTGCCAGCAGCTTAGTAGAGGGGGGCGAGACCCAGTACTTC.